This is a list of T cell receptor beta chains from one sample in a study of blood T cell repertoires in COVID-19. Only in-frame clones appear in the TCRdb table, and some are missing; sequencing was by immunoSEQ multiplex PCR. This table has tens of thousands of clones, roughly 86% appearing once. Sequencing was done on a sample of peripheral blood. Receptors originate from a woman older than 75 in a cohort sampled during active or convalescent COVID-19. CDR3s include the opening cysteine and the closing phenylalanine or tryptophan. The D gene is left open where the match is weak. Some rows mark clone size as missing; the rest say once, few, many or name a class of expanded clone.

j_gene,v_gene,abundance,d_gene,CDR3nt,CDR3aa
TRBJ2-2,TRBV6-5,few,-,TGTGCCAGCCGAGGAGCGGCCCACACCGGGGAGCTGTTTTTT,CASRGAAHTGELFF
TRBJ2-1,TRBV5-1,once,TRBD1,TGCGCCAGCAGCCCGGGGACAGTGCTGGATCATGAGCAGTTCTTC,CASSPGTVLDHEQFF
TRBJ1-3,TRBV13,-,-,TGTGCCAGCAGCTTACGAGGCGGAAACACCATATATTTT,CASSLRGGNTIYF
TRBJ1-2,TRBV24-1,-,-,TGTGCCACCAGTGATTCCCTCAGGGGTATGGGCTATGGCTACACCTTC,CATSDSLRGMGYGYTF
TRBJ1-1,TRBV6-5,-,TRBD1,TGTGCCAGCAGTTACGGGAGACAGGGATTAGGCACTGAAGCTTTCTTT,CASSYGRQGLGTEAFF
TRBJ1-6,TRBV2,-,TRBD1,TGTGCCAGCAGTGAGCGGACAGGGCTTATGAATTCACCCCTCCACTTT,CASSERTGLMNSPLHF
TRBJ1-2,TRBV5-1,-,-,TGCGCCAGCAGCCACGGGGGTCAAGGAAACTATGGCTACACCTTC,CASSHGGQGNYGYTF
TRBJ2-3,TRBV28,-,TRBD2,TGTGCCAGCAGTCCTTCAGCGGGAAGGAAGACAGATACGCAGTATTTT,CASSPSAGRKTDTQYF
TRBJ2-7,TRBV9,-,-,TGTGCCAGCAGCGTAGCAGGGGCCGGGCTTTACGAGCAGTACTTC,CASSVAGAGLYEQYF
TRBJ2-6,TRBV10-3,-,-,TGTGCCATCAGTGAGTCCTCAGCTGGGGCCAACGTCCTGACTTTC,CAISESSAGANVLTF
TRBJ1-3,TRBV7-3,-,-,TGTGCCAGCAGCTACGGCGGGGACTCTGGAAACACCATATATTTT,CASSYGGDSGNTIYF
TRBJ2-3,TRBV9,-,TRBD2,TGTGCCAGCAGCGTGTCTAGCGGGAGATCAGATACGCAGTATTTT,CASSVSSGRSDTQYF
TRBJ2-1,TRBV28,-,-,TGTGCCAGCAGTTTGGATCTGGGGGGTGAGCAGTTCTTC,CASSLDLGGEQFF
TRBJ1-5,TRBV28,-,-,TGTGCCAGCAGCTCCGGGACTCAAAGGGGCAATCAGCCCCAGCATTTT,CASSSGTQRGNQPQHF
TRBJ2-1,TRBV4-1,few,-,TGCGCCAGCAGCCAAGACGGGATCAGGACCTACAATGAGCAGTTCTTC,CASSQDGIRTYNEQFF
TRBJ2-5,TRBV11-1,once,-,TGTGCCAGCAGCCTCAACAGGGTTGGAGAGACCCAGTACTTC,CASSLNRVGETQYF
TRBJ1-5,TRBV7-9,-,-,TGTGCCAGCAGCTTACGACAGGAGTTGCCCCAGCATTTT,CASSLRQELPQHF
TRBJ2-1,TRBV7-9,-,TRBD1,TGTGCCAGCAGCCACAACAGGGGCGAGTTCTTC,CASSHNRGEFF
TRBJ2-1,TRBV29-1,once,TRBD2,TGCAGCGTTGAGTCTAGCGGGAGGACGTGGCAGTTCTTC,CSVESSGRTWQFF
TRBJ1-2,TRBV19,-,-,TGTGCCAGTAGTATTATCAGAAGATATGGCTACACCTTC,CASSIIRRYGYTF
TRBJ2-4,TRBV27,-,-,TGTGCCACCTTGGCCCCAGGCAAAAACATTCAGTACTTC,CATLAPGKNIQYF
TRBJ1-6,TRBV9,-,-,TGTGCCAGCAGCGTCCTATTCGGGGGGCCAGATTCACCCCTCCACTTT,CASSVLFGGPDSPLHF
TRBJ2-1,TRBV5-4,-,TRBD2,TGTGCCAGCAGCGATCCGACTAGCGGGAGGGCCGGAAATGAGCAGTTCTTC,CASSDPTSGRAGNEQFF
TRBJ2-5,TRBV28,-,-,TGTGCCAGCAGTCTGCGACAGGCCGAGACCCAGTACTTC,CASSLRQAETQYF
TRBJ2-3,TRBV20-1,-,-,TGCAGTGCAGCGGGTGGAGATACGCAGTATTTT,CSAAGGDTQYF
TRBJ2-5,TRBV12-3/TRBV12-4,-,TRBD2,TGTGCCAGCAACCGGGGGGGAGTGGAGACCCAGTACTTC,CASNRGGVETQYF
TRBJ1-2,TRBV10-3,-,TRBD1,TGTGCCATCAGTGGGACAGGGGCCAAAAACTATGGCTACACCTTC,CAISGTGAKNYGYTF
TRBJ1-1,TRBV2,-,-,TGTGCCAGCAGCCCCCCCCGGGTGGGCCAGGGCACTGAAGCTTTCTTT,CASSPPRVGQGTEAFF
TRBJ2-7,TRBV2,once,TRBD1,TGTGCCAGCAGTCTTGGGACAGGGGGTTACGAGCAGTACTTC,CASSLGTGGYEQYF
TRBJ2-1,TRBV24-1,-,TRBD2,TGTGCCACCAGTGATTGGACTAGCGGGATAGGGGCTCATGAGCAGTTCTTC,CATSDWTSGIGAHEQFF
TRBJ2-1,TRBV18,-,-,TGTGCCAGCTCACCGTCGGGTGGCAATGAGCAGTTCTTC,CASSPSGGNEQFF
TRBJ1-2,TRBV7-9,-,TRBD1,TGTGCCAGCAGCCGTGCTCTGGACAGGCTTCCGGGCTATGGCTACACCTTC,CASSRALDRLPGYGYTF
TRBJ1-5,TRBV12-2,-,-,TGTGCAAGTCCCCCTTGGTGGGGGGACAATCAGCCCCAGCATTTT,CASPPWWGDNQPQHF
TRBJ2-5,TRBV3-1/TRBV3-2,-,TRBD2,TGTGCCAGCAGCCCAGATAGCGGGCCTCAAGAGACCCAGTACTTC,CASSPDSGPQETQYF
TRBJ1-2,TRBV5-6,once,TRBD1,TGTGCCAGCAGCACGGACAGGTTGGACTATGGCTACACCTTC,CASSTDRLDYGYTF
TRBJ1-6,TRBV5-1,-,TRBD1,TGCGCCAGCAGCTTGGGGGGACAGGCTAATTCACCCCTCCACTTT,CASSLGGQANSPLHF
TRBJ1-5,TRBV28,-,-,TGTGCCAGCATTTCTACAGGGTTAGCCCAGCATTTT,CASISTGLAQHF
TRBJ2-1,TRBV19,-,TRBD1,TGTGCCAGTAGCGCACAGGGGGCTGGGAATGAGCAGTTCTTC,CASSAQGAGNEQFF
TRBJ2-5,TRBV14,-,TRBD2,TGTGCCAGCAGCCGAAACCCGGGAGGAAAAGAGACCCAGTACTTC,CASSRNPGGKETQYF
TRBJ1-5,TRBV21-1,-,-,TGTGCCAGCAGCAAAAGGGACAGGGGGGAACAGCCCCAGCATTTT,CASSKRDRGEQPQHF